These 23 T cell receptor beta chains were sequenced from one sample in a study of blood T cell repertoires in COVID-19. TCRdb keeps only in-frame clones here, not all; method: immunoSEQ multiplex PCR. The sample contains 100,000 to 150,000 clones, roughly four fifths of which appear only once. Sequencing input: peripheral blood. Receptors were obtained from a man aged 25-45 years with COVID-19, enrolled during active disease.

This chain connects TRBV6-2 or TRBV6-3 to TRBJ2-5; a possible D gene is TRBD1 (5 bases). This CDR3 spans 16 amino acids. The germline V gene encodes CDR1 MNHEY and CDR2 SVGEGT. Trimming cost V 3 bases and J 2 bases, with 16 bases left between them. CDR3 region: CASSYYRAGLQETQYF. The CDR3 DNA sequence: TGTGCCAGCAGTTATTACCGAGCAGGGTTACAAGAGACCCAGTACTTC.

The genes are TRBV28 and TRBJ2-7, with D possibly TRBD2 on 5 matching bases. V was clipped by 2 bases and J by 4 bases, with 21 bases between them. The CDR3 extends over 17 amino acids. Germline CDR1 and CDR2: MDHEN and SYDVKM. CDR3 loop: CASSLRIFWASRYEQYF. CDR3 sequence (DNA): TGTGCCAGCAGTTTACGGATTTTTTGGGCTAGCAGGTACGAGCAGTACTTC.

This clone was found once. The junction departs from the called germline gene at one end, perhaps through a read error. The chain couples TRBV6-1 to TRBJ1-1; D is ambiguous. Per germline, CDR1 MNHNS and CDR2 SASEGT. The CDR3 has 12 amino acids. The chain's CDR3 is CASSEWPGEAFF. Written as DNA, the CDR3 is TGTGCCAGCAGTGAGTGGCCGGGTGAAGCTTTTTTT.

This chain connects TRBV7-8 to TRBJ2-4; weak D call: TRBD2 (6 bases). CDR1 and CDR2 (germline): SGHVS, FQNEAQ. Trimming took 2 bases from V and 4 from J, leaving 18 bases between them. This CDR3 has 17 amino acids. CDR3: CASSLIGQGGGKNIQYF. The DNA for the CDR3 is TGTGCCAGCAGCTTAATAGGGCAGGGAGGAGGTAAAAACATTCAGTACTTC.

V is TRBV5-6 and J is TRBJ2-5; no definite D call. Germline CDR1 SGHDT, CDR2 YYEEEE. V lost 4 bases to trimming and J lost 7 bases, with 20 bases between them. CDR3 length equals 15 residues. This CDR3 is CASSPKVAAWMTQYF. As DNA, the CDR3 is TGTGCCAGCAGCCCGAAGGTGGCGGCATGGATGACCCAGTACTTC. Full variable domain (rest looked up from reference TRBV5-6 and TRBJ2-5): DAGVTQSPTHLIKTRGQQVTLRCSPKSGHDTVSWYQQALGQGPQFIFQYYEEEERQRGNFPDRFSGHQFPNYSSELNVNALLLGDSALYLCASSPKVAAWMTQYFGPGTRLLVL.

This clone appeared a few times. The chain is built from TRBV14 and TRBJ2-7, with 9 bases matching TRBD1. With 4 bases clipped from V and 3 bases from J, the junction kept 10 bases outside the gene matches. CDR1 is SGHDN, CDR2 FVKESK, per germline. The length of the CDR3 is 16 residues. CDR3: CASSLIGGQGVYEQYF. CDR3 DNA sequence: TGTGCCAGCAGCCTTATAGGGGGACAGGGCGTCTACGAGCAGTACTTC.

The chain has TRBV28 and TRBJ2-4, with D possibly TRBD1 on 6 matching bases. The CDR3 is made up of 16 amino acids. CDR1 and CDR2 from the germline V gene are MDHEN and SYDVKM. Trimming removed 3 bases at V and 1 base at J, with 13 bases between. In DNA, the CDR3 is TGTGCCAGCAGTTTTCAGGGGTTGGTGGCCAAAAACATTCAGTACTTC. Translating it yields CASSFQGLVAKNIQYF.

This clone was picked up a small number of times. This chain joins TRBV28 and TRBJ1-5, with 7 bases lining up with TRBD1. The V gene's germline CDR1 is MDHEN and CDR2 SYDVKM. The V segment lost 6 bases and the J segment 7 bases; nucleotides outside the gene matches: 15. The CDR3 contains 16 residues. The CDR3 region is CASRSTPYRGRQPQHF. The CDR3 nucleotides read TGTGCCAGCAGATCCACCCCCTACAGGGGACGCCAGCCCCAGCATTTT.

V gene TRBV5-6 combines with J gene TRBJ2-3; 8 positions match TRBD2. Trimming at V came to 1 base and at J to 4 bases, leaving 8 bases not matched to a gene. Per the germline V gene, CDR1 is SGHDT and CDR2 is YYEEEE. CDR3 length equals 16 residues. CDR3 coding DNA: TGTGCCAGCAGCTTGCGGCCGGGAGGGTGGGCAGATACGCAGTATTTT. Amino acids: CASSLRPGGWADTQYF.

This chain uses TRBV7-9 with TRBJ2-1, with unresolved D. Germline V lookup: CDR1 SEHNR, CDR2 FQNEAQ (reference sequence). Deletions cut 5 bases from V and 4 bases from J, with 3 bases between. This CDR3 is 11 amino acids long. CDR3 amino acids: CASSTYNEQFF. In DNA form, the CDR3 reads TGTGCCAGCAGCACATACAATGAGCAGTTCTTC.

The genes are TRBV19 and TRBJ1-2, with D possibly being TRBD1 (5 bases). The CDR3 has 11 amino acids. Germline CDR1 is LNHDA and CDR2 is SQIVND (reference sequence). Trimming left V 5 bases short and J 11 bases short, with 12 bases between. CDR3 protein: CASSDGGKYTF. The CDR3 DNA is TGTGCCAGTAGTGACGGGGGGAAGTACACCTTC. Supplemented by reference TRBV19 and TRBJ1-2, the full variable domain reads DGGITQSPKYLFRKEGQNVTLSCEQNLNHDAMYWYRQDPGQGLRLIYYSQIVNDFQKGDIAEGYSVSREKKESFPLTVTSAQKNPTAFYLCASSDGGKYTFGSGTRLTVV.

This chain connects TRBV5-1 to TRBJ1-2; possibly TRBD1 for D (6 bases). There are 16 residues in the CDR3. Germline V gives CDR1 SGHRS, CDR2 YFSETQ. Between the trimmed V and J ends, which lost 4 bases and 7 bases, there was a span of 23 bases. The CDR3: CASSPPGTPGLFGYTF. CDR3 nucleotide sequence: TGCGCCAGCAGCCCTCCCGGGACACCTGGTCTTTTTGGCTACACCTTC.

This chain uses TRBV6-4 with TRBJ2-7, with D tentatively TRBD1 (5 bases). This CDR3 region has 13 residues. With 5 bases removed from V and 7 bases from J, the gap between germline ends came to 15 bases. Germline CDR1 reads MRHNA; CDR2 reads SNTAGT. CDR3 loop: CASSSGPWGEQYF. Written as DNA, the CDR3 is TGTGCCAGCAGTTCAGGGCCGTGGGGAGAGCAGTACTTC.

This clone has only a few counts. Other DNA variants within this sample encode the same CDR3. This chain connects TRBV19 to TRBJ1-1; 9 bases agree with TRBD1. V shed 7 bases and J 3 bases; nucleotides not matched to a gene: 6. This CDR3 region has 14 residues. Per the germline V gene, CDR1 is LNHDA and CDR2 is SQIVND (reference sequence). Written as DNA, the CDR3 is TGTGCCAGTACCCCGGGACAGGGATACACTGAAGCTTTCTTT. This translates into CASTPGQGYTEAFF. Complete variable domain (other parts from reference TRBV19 and TRBJ1-1): DGGITQSPKYLFRKEGQNVTLSCEQNLNHDAMYWYRQDPGQGLRLIYYSQIVNDFQKGDIAEGYSVSREKKESFPLTVTSAQKNPTAFYLCASTPGQGYTEAFFGQGTRLTVV.

The chain couples TRBV18 to TRBJ1-1; 9 bases line up with TRBD1. This CDR3 region has 16 residues. The V gene end was trimmed by 3 bases and the J gene end by 5 bases; junction bases not matched to a gene: 10. Germline loops: CDR1 KGHSH, CDR2 LQKENI. CDR3 DNA sequence: TGTGCCAGCTCACCGCGGGACAGGGTCGGTGGGACTGAAGCTTTCTTT. It encodes CASSPRDRVGGTEAFF.

Notes on this clone: One end of the junction fails to match germline, which may point to a read error. The rearrangement links TRBV7-7 to TRBJ2-5, with 7 bases identical to TRBD2. CDR1 is SSHAT and CDR2 is FNYEAQ in the germline V gene (reference sequence). The CDR3 covers 13 residues. The CDR3 region has the DNA TGTGCTAGCAGCTTTGGGGGGGAAGAGACCCAGTACTTC. It yields the protein CASSFGGEETQYF. The full variable domain, in which reference TRBV7-7 and TRBJ2-5 provide the parts outside the CDR3, is GAGVSQSPRYKVTKRGQDVTLRCDPISSHATLYWYQQALGQGPEFLTYFNYEAQPDKSGLPSDRFSAERPEGSISTLTIQRTEQRDSAMYRCASSFGGEETQYFGPGTRLLVL.

The chain recombines TRBV7-6 with TRBJ2-7, with TRBD1 identical over 7 bases. Germline trimming cut 3 bases from V and 3 bases from J; bases unmatched to any gene: 2. CDR1 SGHVS and CDR2 FNYEAQ come from the germline V gene. The CDR3 has 13 amino acids. This CDR3 is CASSFGDSYEQYF. CDR3 nucleotides: TGTGCCAGCAGCTTCGGGGACAGCTACGAGCAGTACTTC.

The gene calls are TRBV5-4 and TRBJ2-7; TRBD1 matches at 11 bases. Germline CDR1 reads SGHNT; CDR2 reads YYREEE (reference sequence). The V and J ends lost 0 bases and 3 bases, in that order; junction bases with no gene match: 5. The CDR3 has 16 amino acids. CDR3 sequence reads: CASSLGGTGGVYEQYF. CDR3 nucleotide sequence: TGTGCCAGCAGCTTGGGGGGGACAGGGGGAGTCTACGAGCAGTACTTC.

This CDR3 is CASSRLTDFSNQPQHF. As DNA, the CDR3 is TGTGCCAGTAGTCGCCTGACAGACTTTAGCAATCAGCCCCAGCATTTT. This chain connects TRBV19 to TRBJ1-5; TRBD1 is a possible D gene (5 bases). Trimming stripped 5 bases from V and 0 bases from J, with 14 bases between. The length of the CDR3 is 16 residues. Germline V lookup: CDR1 LNHDA, CDR2 SQIVND (reference sequence).

J is TRBJ1-2 and V is TRBV12-3 or TRBV12-4, with 8 bases aligning to TRBD1. V was pared by 6 bases and J by 4 bases, with 1 base of the junction left unmatched. This CDR3 is built from 12 residues. The CDR3 reads CASRGQAYGYTF. The DNA for the CDR3 is TGTGCCAGCAGGGGACAGGCCTATGGCTACACCTTC.

This rearrangement joins TRBV4-2 to TRBJ2-1, with 10 bases matching TRBD2. The CDR3 covers 18 residues. The germline CDR1 and CDR2 sequences are LGHNA and YNFKEQ. With 3 bases clipped from V and 3 bases from J, the junction kept 11 bases outside the gene matches. The CDR3 nucleotides read TGTGCCAGCAGCCAGGAAGATGGGCTAGCGGGGGACTACAATGAGCAGTTCTTC. This sequence encodes CASSQEDGLAGDYNEQFF.

The gene calls are TRBV5-1 and TRBJ2-5, with no clear D. Germline CDR1 is SGHRS and CDR2 is YFSETQ. The CDR3 covers 11 residues. V was shortened by 2 bases and J by 4 bases, with 3 bases between the two germline ends. CDR3 coding DNA: TGCGCCAGCAGCTTCGGAGAGACCCAGTACTTC. This codes for CASSFGETQYF.

This clone was counted many times. V is TRBV2 and J is TRBJ1-5; no reliable D call. CDR1 SNHLY and CDR2 FYNNEI come from the germline V gene. This CDR3 region has 13 residues. Trimming pared 2 bases from V and 6 bases from J, leaving 8 bases between. This chain's CDR3 is CASSESEAQPQHF. CDR3 bases: TGTGCCAGCAGTGAAAGTGAGGCTCAGCCCCAGCATTTT.